The clone carrying this T cell receptor beta chain showed up many times. Germline trimming cut 6 bases from V and 5 bases from J; bases unmatched to any gene: 5. The CDR3 has 14 amino acids. Looked up from germline, CDR1 is MNHNS and CDR2 is SASEGT. TCRdb fed the RT-PCR reads into MiXCR, producing one record per CDR3 protein. The top ten hold about 3% of the sample, which has about 540,000 distinct CDR3 sequences, under 30% seen once. The data were taken from a study of response to subunit inactivated influenza vaccine. The data were also submitted as part of a second study, on T cells expressing NK-cell markers. That work states: The cDNA for TCR beta came from 5'RACE template switching with UMIs.

This sample comprised CD4+ T cells sorted from PBMCs, obtained approximately 12 days after vaccination. The chain is built from TRBV6-1 and TRBJ1-1; 11 bases are shared with TRBD1. This receptor was identified in a man aged 50 to 59 who received an inactivated influenza vaccine. The CDR3 protein is CASRIGTGGTEAFF. DNA of the CDR3: TGTGCCAGCAGGATAGGGACAGGGGGGACTGAAGCTTTCTTT.